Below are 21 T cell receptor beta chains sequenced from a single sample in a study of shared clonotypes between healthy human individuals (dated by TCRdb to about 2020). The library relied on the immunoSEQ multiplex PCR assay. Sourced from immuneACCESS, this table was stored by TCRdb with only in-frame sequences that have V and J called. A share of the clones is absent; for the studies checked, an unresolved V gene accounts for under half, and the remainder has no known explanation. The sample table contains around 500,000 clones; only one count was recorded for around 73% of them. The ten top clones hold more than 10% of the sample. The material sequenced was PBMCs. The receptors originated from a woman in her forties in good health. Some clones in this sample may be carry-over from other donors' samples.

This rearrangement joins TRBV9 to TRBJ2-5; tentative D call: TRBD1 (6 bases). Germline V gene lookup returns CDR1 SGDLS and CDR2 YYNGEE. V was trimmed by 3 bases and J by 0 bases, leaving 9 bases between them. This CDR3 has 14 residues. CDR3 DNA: TGTGCCAGCAGCGCAGACAGGTACCAAGAGACCCAGTACTTC. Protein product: CASSADRYQETQYF. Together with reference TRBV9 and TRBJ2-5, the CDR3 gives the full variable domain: DSGVTQTPKHLITATGQRVTLRCSPRSGDLSVYWYQQSLDQGLQFLIQYYNGEERAKGNILERFSAQQFPDLHSELNLSSLELGDSALYFCASSADRYQETQYFGPGTRLLVL.

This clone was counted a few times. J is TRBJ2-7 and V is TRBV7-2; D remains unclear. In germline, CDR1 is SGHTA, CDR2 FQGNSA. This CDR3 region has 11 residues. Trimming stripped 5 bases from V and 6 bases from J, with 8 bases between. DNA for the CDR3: TGTGCCAGCAGCCAACAGATCGAGCAGTACTTC. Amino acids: CASSQQIEQYF.

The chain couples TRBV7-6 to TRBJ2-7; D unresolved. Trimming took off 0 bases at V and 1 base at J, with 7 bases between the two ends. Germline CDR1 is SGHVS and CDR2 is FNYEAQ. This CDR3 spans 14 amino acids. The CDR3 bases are TGTGCCAGCAGCTTAGCCCCACGGTCCTACGAGCAGTACTTC. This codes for CASSLAPRSYEQYF.

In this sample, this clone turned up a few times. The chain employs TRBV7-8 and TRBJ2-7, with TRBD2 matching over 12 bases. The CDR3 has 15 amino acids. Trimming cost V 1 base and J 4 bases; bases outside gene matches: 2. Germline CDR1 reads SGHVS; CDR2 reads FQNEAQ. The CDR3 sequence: CASSLGTSGMYEQYF. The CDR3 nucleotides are TGTGCCAGCAGCTTAGGGACTAGCGGGATGTACGAGCAGTACTTC.

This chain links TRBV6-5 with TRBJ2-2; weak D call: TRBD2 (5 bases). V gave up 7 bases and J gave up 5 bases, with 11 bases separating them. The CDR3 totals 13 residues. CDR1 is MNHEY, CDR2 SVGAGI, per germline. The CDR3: CASTKTGTGELFF. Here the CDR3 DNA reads TGTGCCAGCACCAAGACGGGAACCGGGGAGCTGTTTTTT.

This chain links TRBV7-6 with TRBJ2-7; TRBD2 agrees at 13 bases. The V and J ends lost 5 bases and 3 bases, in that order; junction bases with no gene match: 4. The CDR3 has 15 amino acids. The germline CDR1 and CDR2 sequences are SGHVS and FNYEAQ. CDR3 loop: CASSVTSGRVYEQYF. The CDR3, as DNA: TGTGCCAGCAGCGTTACTAGCGGGAGGGTCTACGAGCAGTACTTC.

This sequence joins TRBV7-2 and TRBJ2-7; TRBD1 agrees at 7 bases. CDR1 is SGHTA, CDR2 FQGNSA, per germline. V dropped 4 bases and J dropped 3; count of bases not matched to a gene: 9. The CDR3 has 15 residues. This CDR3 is CASSSTGFGGYEQYF. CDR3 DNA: TGTGCCAGCAGCTCGACAGGGTTCGGAGGCTACGAGCAGTACTTC.

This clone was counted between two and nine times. CDR3 nucleotides: TGTGCCAGCAGCCCGGGACCGAAAAATGAAAAACTGTTTTTT. Translated: CASSPGPKNEKLFF. V usage is TRBV5-4 and J usage is TRBJ1-4; D perhaps matches TRBD1 (5 bases). CDR1 and CDR2 from the germline V gene are SGHNT and YYREEE (reference sequence). The CDR3 is made up of 14 amino acids. Trimming took 4 bases from V and 5 from J, leaving 12 bases between them.

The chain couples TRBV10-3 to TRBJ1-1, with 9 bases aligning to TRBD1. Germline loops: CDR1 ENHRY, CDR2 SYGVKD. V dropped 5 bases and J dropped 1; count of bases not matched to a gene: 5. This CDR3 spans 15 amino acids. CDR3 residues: CAISPPGQGNTEAFF. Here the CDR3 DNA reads TGTGCCATCAGTCCTCCGGGACAGGGGAACACTGAAGCTTTCTTT.

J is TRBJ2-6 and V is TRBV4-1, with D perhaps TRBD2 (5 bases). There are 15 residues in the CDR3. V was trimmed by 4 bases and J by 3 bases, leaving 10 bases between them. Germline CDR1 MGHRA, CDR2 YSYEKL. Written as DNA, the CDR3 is TGCGCCAGCAGCCTTGGAGGATTTGGGGCCAACGTCCTGACTTTC. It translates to CASSLGGFGANVLTF.

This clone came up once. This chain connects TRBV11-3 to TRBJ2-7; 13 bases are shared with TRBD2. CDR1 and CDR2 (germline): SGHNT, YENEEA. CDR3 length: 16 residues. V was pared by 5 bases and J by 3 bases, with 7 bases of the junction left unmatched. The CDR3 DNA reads TGTGCCAGCAGCCCCGGGACTAGCGGGGACTTCTACGAGCAGTACTTC. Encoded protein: CASSPGTSGDFYEQYF. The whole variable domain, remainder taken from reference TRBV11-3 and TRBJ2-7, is EAGVVQSPRYKIIEKKQPVAFWCNPISGHNTLYWYLQNLGQGPELLIRYENEEAVDDSQLPKDRFSAERLKGVDSTLKIQPAELGDSAVYLCASSPGTSGDFYEQYFGPGTRLTVT.

The CDR3 loop is CASSEGVANTGELFF. DNA of the CDR3: TGTGCCAGCAGTGAAGGGGTAGCGAACACCGGGGAGCTGTTTTTT. The J gene is TRBJ2-2, the V gene TRBV6-1; D is unresolved. Trimming stripped 1 base from V and 0 bases from J, with 6 bases between. The germline V gene encodes CDR1 MNHNS and CDR2 SASEGT. The CDR3 consists of 15 residues.

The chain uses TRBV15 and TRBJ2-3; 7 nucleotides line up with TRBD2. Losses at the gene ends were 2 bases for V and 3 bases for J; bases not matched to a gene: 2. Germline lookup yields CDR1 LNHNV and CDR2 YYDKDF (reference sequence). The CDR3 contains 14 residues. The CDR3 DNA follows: TGTGCCACCAGCAGAATCGGGGGGACAGATACGCAGTATTTT. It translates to CATSRIGGTDTQYF.

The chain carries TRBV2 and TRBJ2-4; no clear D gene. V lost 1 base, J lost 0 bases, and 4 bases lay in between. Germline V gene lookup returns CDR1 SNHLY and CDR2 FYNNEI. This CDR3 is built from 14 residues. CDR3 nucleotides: TGTGCCAGCAGTGAAGGGCTAGCCAAAAACATTCAGTACTTC. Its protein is CASSEGLAKNIQYF.

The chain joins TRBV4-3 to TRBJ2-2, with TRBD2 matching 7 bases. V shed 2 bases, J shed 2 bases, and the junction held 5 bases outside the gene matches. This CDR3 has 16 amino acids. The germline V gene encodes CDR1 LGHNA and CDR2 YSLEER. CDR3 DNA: TGCGCCAGCAGCCAAAAAGCGGGAAGAAACACCGGGGAGCTGTTTTTT. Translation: CASSQKAGRNTGELFF.

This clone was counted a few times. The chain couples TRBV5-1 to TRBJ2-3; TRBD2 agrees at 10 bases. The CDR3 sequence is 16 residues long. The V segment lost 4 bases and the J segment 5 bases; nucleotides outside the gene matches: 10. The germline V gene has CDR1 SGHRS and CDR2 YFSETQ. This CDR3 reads CASSGLSGRAGDTQYF. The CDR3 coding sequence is TGCGCCAGCAGCGGTCTGAGCGGGAGGGCCGGAGATACGCAGTATTTT.

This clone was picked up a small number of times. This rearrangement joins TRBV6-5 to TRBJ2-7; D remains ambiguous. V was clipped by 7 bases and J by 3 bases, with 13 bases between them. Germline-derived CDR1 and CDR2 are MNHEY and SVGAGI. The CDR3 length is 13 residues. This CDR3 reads CASNGYENYEQYF. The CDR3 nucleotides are TGTGCCAGCAACGGCTACGAAAACTACGAGCAGTACTTC.

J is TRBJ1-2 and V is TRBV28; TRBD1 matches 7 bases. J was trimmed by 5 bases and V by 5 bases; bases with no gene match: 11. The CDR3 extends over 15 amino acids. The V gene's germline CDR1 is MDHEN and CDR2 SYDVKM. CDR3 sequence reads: CASSPLSGQAYGYTF. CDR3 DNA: TGTGCCAGCAGTCCCCTGAGTGGACAGGCATATGGCTACACCTTC.

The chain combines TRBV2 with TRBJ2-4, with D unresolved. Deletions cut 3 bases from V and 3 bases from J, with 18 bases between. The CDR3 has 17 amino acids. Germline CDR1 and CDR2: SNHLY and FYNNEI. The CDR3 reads CASSDFILDFDKNIQYF. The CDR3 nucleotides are TGTGCCAGCAGTGATTTTATTTTGGATTTTGACAAAAACATTCAGTACTTC.

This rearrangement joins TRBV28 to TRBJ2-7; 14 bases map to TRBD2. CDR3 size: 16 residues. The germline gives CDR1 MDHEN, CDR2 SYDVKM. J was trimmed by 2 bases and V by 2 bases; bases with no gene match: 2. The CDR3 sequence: CASSLGTSGRTYEQYF. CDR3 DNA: TGTGCCAGCAGTTTAGGGACTAGCGGGAGAACCTACGAGCAGTACTTC.

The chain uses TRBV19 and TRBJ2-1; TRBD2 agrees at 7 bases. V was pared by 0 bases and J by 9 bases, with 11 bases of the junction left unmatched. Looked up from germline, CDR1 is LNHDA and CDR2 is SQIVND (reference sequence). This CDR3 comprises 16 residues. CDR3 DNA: TGTGCCAGTAGTATAGAGGCCCGGGCGGGAGCAGCTGAGCAGTTCTTC. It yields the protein CASSIEARAGAAEQFF.